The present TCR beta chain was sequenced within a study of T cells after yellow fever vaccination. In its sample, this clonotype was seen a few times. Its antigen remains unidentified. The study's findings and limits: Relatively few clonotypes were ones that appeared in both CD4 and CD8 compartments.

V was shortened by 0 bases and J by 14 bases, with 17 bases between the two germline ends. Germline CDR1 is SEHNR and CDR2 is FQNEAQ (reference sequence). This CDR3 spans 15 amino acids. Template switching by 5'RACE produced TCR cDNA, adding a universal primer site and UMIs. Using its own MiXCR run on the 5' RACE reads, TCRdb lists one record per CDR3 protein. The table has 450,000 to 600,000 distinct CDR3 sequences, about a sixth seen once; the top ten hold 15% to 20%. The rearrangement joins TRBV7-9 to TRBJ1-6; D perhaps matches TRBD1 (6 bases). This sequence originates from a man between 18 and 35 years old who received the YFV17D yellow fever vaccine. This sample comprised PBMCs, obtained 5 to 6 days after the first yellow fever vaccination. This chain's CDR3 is CASSLAGGGHSTLHF. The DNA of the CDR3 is TGTGCCAGCAGCTTAGCAGGAGGGGGACACTCAACCCTCCACTTT.